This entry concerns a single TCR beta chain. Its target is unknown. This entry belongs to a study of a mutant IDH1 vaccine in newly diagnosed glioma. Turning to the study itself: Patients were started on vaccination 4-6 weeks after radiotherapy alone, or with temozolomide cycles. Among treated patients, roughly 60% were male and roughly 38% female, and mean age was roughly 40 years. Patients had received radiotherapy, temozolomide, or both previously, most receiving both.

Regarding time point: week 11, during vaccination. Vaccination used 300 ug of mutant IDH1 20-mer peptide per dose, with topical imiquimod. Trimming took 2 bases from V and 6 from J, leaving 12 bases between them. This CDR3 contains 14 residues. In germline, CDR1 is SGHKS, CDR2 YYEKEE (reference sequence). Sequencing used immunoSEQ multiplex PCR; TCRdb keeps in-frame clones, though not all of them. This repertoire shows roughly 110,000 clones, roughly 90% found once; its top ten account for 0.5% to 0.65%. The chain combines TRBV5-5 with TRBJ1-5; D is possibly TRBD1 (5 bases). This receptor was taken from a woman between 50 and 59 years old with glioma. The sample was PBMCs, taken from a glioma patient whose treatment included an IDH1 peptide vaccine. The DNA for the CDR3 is TGTGCCAGCAGCTTAGCAGGGAGAGGTCAGCCCCAGCATTTT. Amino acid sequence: CASSLAGRGQPQHF.